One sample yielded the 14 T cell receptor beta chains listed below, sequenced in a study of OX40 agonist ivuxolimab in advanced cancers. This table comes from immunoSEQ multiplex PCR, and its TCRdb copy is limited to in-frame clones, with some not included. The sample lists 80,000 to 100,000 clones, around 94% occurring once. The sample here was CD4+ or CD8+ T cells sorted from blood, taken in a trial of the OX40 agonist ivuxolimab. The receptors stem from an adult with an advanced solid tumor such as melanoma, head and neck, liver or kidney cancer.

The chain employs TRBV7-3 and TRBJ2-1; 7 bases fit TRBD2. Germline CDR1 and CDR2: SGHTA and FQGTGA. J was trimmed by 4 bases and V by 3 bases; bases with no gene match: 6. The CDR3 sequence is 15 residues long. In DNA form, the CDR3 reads TGTGCCAGCAGCTTGGGCGGGAGTATGTACAATGAGCAGTTCTTC. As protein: CASSLGGSMYNEQFF.

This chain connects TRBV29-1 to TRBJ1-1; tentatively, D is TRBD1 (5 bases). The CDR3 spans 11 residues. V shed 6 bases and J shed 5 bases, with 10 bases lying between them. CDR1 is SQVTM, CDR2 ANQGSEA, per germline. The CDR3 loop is CSVQWGTEAFF. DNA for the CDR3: TGCAGCGTGCAATGGGGGACTGAAGCTTTCTTT.

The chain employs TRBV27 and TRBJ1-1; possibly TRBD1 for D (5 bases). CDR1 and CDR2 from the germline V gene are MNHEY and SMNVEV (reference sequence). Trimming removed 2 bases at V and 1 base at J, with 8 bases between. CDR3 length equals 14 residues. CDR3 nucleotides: TGTGCCAGCAGTTTAGCGACAGCGAACACTGAAGCTTTCTTT. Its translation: CASSLATANTEAFF.

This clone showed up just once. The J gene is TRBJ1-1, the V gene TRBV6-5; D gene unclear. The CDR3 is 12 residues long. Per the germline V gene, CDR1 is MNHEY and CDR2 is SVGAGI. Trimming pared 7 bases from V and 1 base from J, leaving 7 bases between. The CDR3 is CASIAPNTEAFF. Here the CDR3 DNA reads TGTGCCAGCATTGCCCCGAACACTGAAGCTTTCTTT.

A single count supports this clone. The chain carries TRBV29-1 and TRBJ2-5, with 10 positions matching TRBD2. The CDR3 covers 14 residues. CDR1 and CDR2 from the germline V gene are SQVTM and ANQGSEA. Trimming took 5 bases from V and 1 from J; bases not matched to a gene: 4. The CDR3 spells CSVSSGSIQETQYF. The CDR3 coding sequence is TGCAGCGTTTCTAGCGGGAGCATCCAAGAGACCCAGTACTTC.

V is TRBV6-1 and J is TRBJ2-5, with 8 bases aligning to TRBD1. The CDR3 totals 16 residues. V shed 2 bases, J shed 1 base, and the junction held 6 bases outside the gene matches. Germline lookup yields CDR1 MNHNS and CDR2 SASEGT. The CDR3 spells CASSELRTGLQETQYF. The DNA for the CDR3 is TGTGCCAGCAGTGAACTCAGGACAGGGCTCCAAGAGACCCAGTACTTC.

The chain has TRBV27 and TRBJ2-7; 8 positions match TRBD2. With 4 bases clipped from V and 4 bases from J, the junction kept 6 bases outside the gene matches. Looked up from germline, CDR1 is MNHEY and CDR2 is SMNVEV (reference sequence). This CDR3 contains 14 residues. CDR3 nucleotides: TGTGCCAGCAGTTCTAGCGGGCTGTGGTACGAGCAGTACTTC. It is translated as CASSSSGLWYEQYF.

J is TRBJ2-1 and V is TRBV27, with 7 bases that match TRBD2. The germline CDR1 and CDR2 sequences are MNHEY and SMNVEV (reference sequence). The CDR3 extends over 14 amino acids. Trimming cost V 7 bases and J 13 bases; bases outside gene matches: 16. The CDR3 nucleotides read TGTGCCAGCACCTCTGGGTTTGGGGGGGAGATTCAGTTCTTC. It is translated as CASTSGFGGEIQFF.

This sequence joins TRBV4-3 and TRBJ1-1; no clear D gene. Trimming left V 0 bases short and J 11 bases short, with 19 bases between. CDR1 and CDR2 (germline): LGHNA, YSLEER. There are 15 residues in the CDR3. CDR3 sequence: CASSQDNHGVGGAFF. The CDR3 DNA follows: TGCGCCAGCAGCCAAGATAATCACGGAGTTGGAGGGGCTTTCTTT.

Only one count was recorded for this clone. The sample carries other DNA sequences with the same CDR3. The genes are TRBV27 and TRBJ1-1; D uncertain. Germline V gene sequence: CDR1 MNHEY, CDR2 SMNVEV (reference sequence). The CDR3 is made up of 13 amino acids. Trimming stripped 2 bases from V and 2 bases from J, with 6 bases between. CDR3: CASSLSRNTEAFF. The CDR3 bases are TGTGCCAGCAGTTTAAGCCGAAACACTGAAGCTTTCTTT.

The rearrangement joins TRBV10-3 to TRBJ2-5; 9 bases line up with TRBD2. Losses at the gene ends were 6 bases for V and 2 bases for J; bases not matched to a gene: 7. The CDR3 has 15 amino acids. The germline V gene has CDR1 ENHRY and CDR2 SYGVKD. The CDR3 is CAISPGAGGQETQYF. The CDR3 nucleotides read TGTGCCATCAGCCCAGGGGCGGGAGGGCAAGAGACCCAGTACTTC.

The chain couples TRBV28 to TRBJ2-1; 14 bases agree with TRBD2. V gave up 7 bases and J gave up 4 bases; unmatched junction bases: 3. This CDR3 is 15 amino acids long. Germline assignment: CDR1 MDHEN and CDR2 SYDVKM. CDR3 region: CASNGLAGGYNEQFF. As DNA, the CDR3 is TGTGCCAGCAACGGACTAGCGGGGGGTTACAATGAGCAGTTCTTC.

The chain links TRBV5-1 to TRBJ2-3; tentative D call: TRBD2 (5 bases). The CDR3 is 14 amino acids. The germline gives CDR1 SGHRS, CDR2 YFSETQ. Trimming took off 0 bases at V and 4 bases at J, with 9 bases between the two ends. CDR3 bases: TGCGCCAGCAGCTTGGCGGGGAGCCCAGATACGCAGTATTTT. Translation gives CASSLAGSPDTQYF.

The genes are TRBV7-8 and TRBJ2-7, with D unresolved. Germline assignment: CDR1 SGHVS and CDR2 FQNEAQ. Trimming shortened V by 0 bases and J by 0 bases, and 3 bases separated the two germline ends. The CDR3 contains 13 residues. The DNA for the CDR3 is TGTGCCAGCAGCTTAGCGAGCTCCTACGAGCAGTACTTC. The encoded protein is CASSLASSYEQYF.